Below, 22 T cell receptor beta chains from the same sample are listed, as sequenced in a study of T cells after yellow fever vaccination. TCRdb reprocessed the 5' RACE reads via MiXCR and lists one record per CDR3 protein. This sample has around 310,000 distinct CDR3 sequences, with around 4.5% found just once. The input for sequencing was PBMCs, taken 15 days after the yellow fever booster vaccination. The receptor set was obtained from a young man who received the YFV17D yellow fever vaccine.

This clonotype was counted only a few times. This chain connects TRBV5-1 to TRBJ2-7; D gene ambiguous. This CDR3 is 14 amino acids long. Germline V lookup: CDR1 SGHRS, CDR2 YFSETQ. V shed 7 bases and J shed 3 bases, with 17 bases lying between them. The CDR3 nucleotides are TGCGCCAGCCAGACGGACCCGGCGGTCTACGAGCAGTACTTC. Amino acids: CASQTDPAVYEQYF. Looking up the rest from reference TRBV5-1 and TRBJ2-7 gives the full variable domain: KAGVTQTPRYLIKTRGQQVTLSCSPISGHRSVSWYQQTPGQGLQFLFEYFSETQRNKGNFPGRFSGRQFSNSRSEMNVSTLELGDSALYLCASQTDPAVYEQYFGPGTRLTVT.

This clonotype has only a few counts. The rearrangement links TRBV14 to TRBJ2-2; D unclear. V shed 2 bases and J shed 8 bases, with 9 bases lying between them. The V gene's germline CDR1 is SGHDN and CDR2 FVKESK. The CDR3 runs to 13 residues. CDR3 residues: CASSQNPVGELFF. CDR3 in DNA: TGTGCCAGCAGCCAAAACCCCGTAGGGGAGCTGTTTTTT.

This chain joins TRBV6-2 or TRBV6-3 and TRBJ1-2; D perhaps matches TRBD1 (5 bases). Germline V lookup: CDR1 MNHEY, CDR2 SVGEGT. V lost 6 bases, J lost 4 bases, and 15 bases lay in between. CDR3 length equals 14 residues. The CDR3 region is CASSAYGGVYGYTF. DNA of the CDR3: TGTGCCAGCAGCGCCTATGGAGGGGTCTATGGCTACACCTTC.

Only a few counts were recorded for this clonotype. The gene calls are TRBV25-1 and TRBJ1-2, with a tentative D call TRBD1 (5 bases). The germline V and J ends were trimmed by 0 bases and 4 bases, with 6 bases remaining between them. Germline V CDR1 and CDR2: MGHDK, SYGVNS. CDR3 length: 13 residues. CDR3 loop: CASSEYGGYGYTF. Here the CDR3 DNA reads TGTGCCAGCAGTGAATACGGGGGCTATGGCTACACCTTC.

This clonotype was seen a few times. The genes are TRBV6-2 or TRBV6-3 and TRBJ1-1; D perhaps matches TRBD1 (6 bases). Germline V gene lookup returns CDR1 MNHEY and CDR2 SVGEGT. This CDR3 has 13 residues. V dropped 2 bases and J dropped 7 bases, with 11 bases sitting between them. In nucleotides, the CDR3 is TGTGCCAGCAGTTACATCAGGGGAGGTGAAGCTTTCTTT. Translation gives CASSYIRGGEAFF.

This clonotype was seen more than once but under ten times. The chain recombines TRBV6-2 or TRBV6-3 with TRBJ2-1; D is undetermined. The length of the CDR3 is 12 residues. Per germline, CDR1 MNHEY and CDR2 SVGEGT. Trimming took 2 bases from V and 8 from J, leaving 7 bases between them. The DNA of the CDR3 is TGTGCCAGCAGTTACCCTCCCGATGAGCAGTTCTTC. Amino acid sequence: CASSYPPDEQFF.

This sequence joins TRBV11-2 and TRBJ2-5; possibly TRBD2 for D (7 bases). Germline V lookup: CDR1 SGHAT, CDR2 FQNNGV. Trimming pared 7 bases from V and 8 bases from J, leaving 26 bases between. The CDR3 runs 16 residues. The CDR3 here is CASTGGGVTSRGTQYF. CDR3 bases: TGTGCCAGCACCGGAGGGGGGGTGACCAGCCGGGGAACCCAGTACTTC.

There are many counts of this clonotype. The chain recombines TRBV5-6 with TRBJ2-2; TRBD2 might be the D (5 bases). Trimming pared 4 bases from V and 4 bases from J, leaving 11 bases between. This CDR3 has 14 amino acids. The germline V gene has CDR1 SGHDT and CDR2 YYEEEE. The CDR3 loop is CASSSSGSTGELFF. The CDR3 region has the DNA TGTGCCAGCAGCAGCTCGGGATCCACCGGGGAGCTGTTTTTT.

This clonotype has just a few counts. This chain links TRBV11-2 with TRBJ2-7; a possible D gene is TRBD2 (6 bases). The length of the CDR3 is 13 residues. The germline V gene encodes CDR1 SGHAT and CDR2 FQNNGV. V gave up 1 base and J gave up 4 bases, with 8 bases separating them. The CDR3: CASSLGLEYEQYV. Written as DNA, the CDR3 is TGTGCCAGCAGCTTAGGACTAGAGTACGAGCAGTACGTC.

The chain uses TRBV4-1 and TRBJ1-1; D remains ambiguous. The CDR3 runs to 16 residues. Trimming took 0 bases from V and 1 from J, leaving 12 bases between them. Germline CDR1 MGHRA, CDR2 YSYEKL. Here the CDR3 DNA reads TGCGCCAGCAGCCAAGATGCGGACGTTTGGAACACTGAAGCTTTCTTT. Amino acids: CASSQDADVWNTEAFF.

The table lists this clonotype with a few counts. CDR3 in amino acids: CSATGLAGGPFNEQFF. The CDR3 DNA sequence: TGCAGTGCTACTGGACTAGCGGGGGGGCCGTTCAATGAGCAGTTCTTC. V usage is TRBV20-1 and J usage is TRBJ2-1; 15 bases map to TRBD2. The CDR3 covers 16 residues. Germline V gene data show CDR1 as DFQATT and CDR2 as SNEGSKA (reference sequence). J was trimmed by 6 bases and V by 4 bases; bases with no gene match: 7.

The V call is TRBV6-6, the J call TRBJ2-5, with D perhaps given as TRBD1 or TRBD2 (5 bases each). With 2 bases removed from V and 4 bases from J, the gap between germline ends came to 11 bases. Germline assignment: CDR1 MNHNY and CDR2 SVGAGI (reference sequence). The CDR3 is 14 residues long. CDR3 amino acids: CASSYEGRRETQYF. The CDR3 coding sequence is TGTGCCAGCAGTTACGAGGGGCGGCGAGAGACCCAGTACTTC.

This chain joins TRBV7-9 and TRBJ1-2, with TRBD1 matching 8 bases. The CDR3 loop spans 16 amino acids. From germline, CDR1 is SEHNR and CDR2 FQNEAQ (reference sequence). After removal of 5 bases from V and 4 bases from J, the junction contained 12 bases not matched to a gene. CDR3 sequence: CASSLARGQLLYGYTF. The CDR3 bases are TGTGCCAGCAGCCTTGCCAGGGGGCAGTTACTCTATGGCTACACCTTC.

This clonotype was recorded at least ten times. This chain joins TRBV9 and TRBJ2-3, with D unclear. V was shortened by 0 bases and J by 5 bases, with 4 bases between the two germline ends. The CDR3 consists of 12 residues. The germline V gene encodes CDR1 SGDLS and CDR2 YYNGEE. CDR3 sequence (DNA): TGTGCCAGCAGCGTAGAGGGAGATACGCAGTATTTT. This translates into CASSVEGDTQYF.

Turning to this clonotype: A junction end diverges from the germline sequence, so it may reflect a read error. The rearrangement uses TRBV29-1 and TRBJ1-1; unclear D gene. This CDR3 is 12 amino acids long. The germline V gene has CDR1 SQVTM and CDR2 ANQGSEA. Written as DNA, the CDR3 is TGTAGCGCCCGGGGATGGAACACTGAAGCTTTCTTT. It translates to CSARGWNTEAFF.

This clonotype was found many times. V gene TRBV27 combines with J gene TRBJ2-7; 9 bases match TRBD2. Germline V CDR1 and CDR2: MNHEY, SMNVEV (reference sequence). With V trimmed by 5 bases and J by 3 bases, 2 bases remained unmatched. The CDR3 has 13 amino acids. The CDR3 sequence: CASSSGGNYEQYF. DNA of the CDR3: TGTGCCAGCAGTAGCGGGGGGAACTACGAGCAGTACTTC.

In its sample, this clonotype was seen a few times. This sequence joins TRBV3-1 and TRBJ1-6; TRBD1 aligns across 7 bases. In germline, CDR1 is LGHDT, CDR2 YNNKEL (reference sequence). The CDR3 runs 14 residues. Unmatched junction bases numbered 3, after V lost 3 bases and J lost 7 bases. Written as DNA, the CDR3 is TGTGCCAGCAGCCAGAAACAGGGGAATTCACCCCTCCACTTT. As protein: CASSQKQGNSPLHF.

The chain has TRBV7-6 and TRBJ2-7, with 7 bases fitting TRBD2. This CDR3 is built from 19 residues. In germline, CDR1 is SGHVS, CDR2 FNYEAQ. Trimming took 5 bases from V and 7 from J; bases not matched to a gene: 26. For the CDR3, the DNA is TGTGCCAGCAGCGCCACAACCGGGGCGCCGGGCAGCGGGGTAGGGGAGCAGTACTTC. Its protein product is CASSATTGAPGSGVGEQYF.

There are a few counts of this clonotype. The V and J genes are TRBV6-2 or TRBV6-3 and TRBJ2-1; the match to TRBD1 covers 8 bases. This CDR3 is built from 12 residues. Germline CDR1 is MNHEY and CDR2 is SVGEGT. Trimming at V came to 10 bases and at J to 11 bases, leaving 10 bases not matched to a gene. The CDR3 nucleotides are TGTGCCACCCGAACAGGGGGAGCTAAGCAGTTCTTC. As protein: CATRTGGAKQFF.

This clonotype was detected ten times or more. The rearrangement joins TRBV7-9 to TRBJ1-6; D is perhaps TRBD1 (5 bases). Germline values: CDR1 SEHNR, CDR2 FQNEAQ (reference sequence). V shed 3 bases and J shed 6 bases, with 6 bases lying between them. The CDR3 sequence is 13 residues long. The CDR3 DNA reads TGTGCCAGCAGCTTCGGGGGTAATTCACCCCTCCACTTT. Translated: CASSFGGNSPLHF.

This clonotype was seen many times. V and J are TRBV4-2 and TRBJ1-5; a weak D match, TRBD1 (6 bases). Trimming removed 8 bases at V and 2 bases at J, with 22 bases between. Germline CDR1 is LGHNA and CDR2 is YNFKEQ. The CDR3 extends over 17 amino acids. CDR3 region: CASLLWGRVGGNQPQHF. CDR3 DNA sequence: TGTGCCAGCCTCCTCTGGGGGCGGGTTGGGGGCAATCAGCCCCAGCATTTT.

The CDR3 bases are TGTGCCAGCAGTTCTGCAGTCAACTACGAGCAGTACTTC. Its protein product is CASSSAVNYEQYF. The chain carries TRBV28 and TRBJ2-7; no clear D gene. Trimming stripped 4 bases from V and 3 bases from J, with 10 bases between. CDR1 is MDHEN, CDR2 SYDVKM, per germline. The CDR3 is 13 amino acids. Together with reference TRBV28 and TRBJ2-7, the CDR3 gives the full variable domain: DVKVTQSSRYLVKRTGEKVFLECVQDMDHENMFWYRQDPGLGLRLIYFSYDVKMKEKGDIPEGYSVSREKKERFSLILESASTNQTSMYLCASSSAVNYEQYFGPGTRLTVT.